This T cell receptor beta chain was documented in a study of circulating CD8 cells and anti-PD-1 response in melanoma. Notes on the study in general: A small cohort with few responders supplied the baseline and M1 comparisons. Experiments were generally run without replicates. Previously treated and treatment-naive patients were pooled together. Clonotype sharing was highest between DPOS and TIGIT subsets.

This clonotype is labeled as large. The target antigen is unknown. The QIAseq Immune Repertoire TCR panel built the libraries from roughly 15 ng of total RNA. TCRdb itself ran the reads through MiXCR, one entry per CDR3 protein. The table lists 300 to 400 distinct CDR3 sequences, about 9.8% of them singletons, with 15% to 20% in the top ten. Live CD3+CD8+TCRalphabeta+ cells were sorted into four subsets by PD-1 and/or TIGIT. Sequenced material: CD8+ T cells from PBMCs, taken at baseline or after one month of anti-PD-1 therapy (not recorded which). This receptor was taken from a human donor with melanoma.

The CDR3 here is CASGWGTDTQYF. In DNA form, the CDR3 reads TGTGCCAGCGGATGGGGCACAGATACGCAGTATTTT. V gene TRBV25-1 combines with J gene TRBJ2-3; D not certain. The CDR3 is 12 amino acids. Germline V gives CDR1 MGHDK, CDR2 SYGVNS. Trimming pared 8 bases from V and 1 base from J, leaving 7 bases between. The variable domain in full, completed from reference TRBV25-1 and TRBJ2-3, reads EADIYQTPRYLVIGTGKKITLECSQTMGHDKMYWYQQDPGMELHLIHYSYGVNSTEKGDLSSESTVSRIRTEHFPLTLESARPSHTSQYLCASGWGTDTQYFGPGTRLTVL.